The entry below gives a single T cell receptor (beta chain) sequence along with its context. The antigen is undetermined. The data were produced by immunoSEQ multiplex PCR, yet TCRdb's version contains in-frame clones alone and is incomplete. The sample records around 10,000 clones, roughly 86% being singletons. This specimen belongs to a study of follicular helper T cells after annual influenza vaccination. Looking at the study overall: For some subjects, blood spans the 2013-2014, 2014-2015 and 2015-2016 annual vaccinations.

Sample time point: 2014-2015 season, pre-vaccination. Blood volume per time point ranged from roughly 40 to 110 mL. The study's findings and limits: Plasmablast frequency change correlated with clonality change in ICOS+CD38+ cTfh. Most later recoveries of Day 7 ICOS+CD38+ clones were ICOS-CD38- cTfh.

V was shortened by 6 bases and J by 5 bases, with 7 bases between the two germline ends. Germline V gene lookup returns CDR1 MNHEY and CDR2 SVGAGI. The CDR3 loop spans 12 amino acids. This TCR was sampled from an adult who received the influenza vaccine. V gene TRBV6-5 combines with J gene TRBJ2-2; a weak D match, TRBD2 (5 bases). The sample in question was CXCR5- memory CD4+ T cells sorted from blood, obtained on the day of influenza vaccination. The CDR3 nucleotides read TGTGCCAGCAGGAGGGAGACCGGGGAGCTGTTTTTT. It translates to CASRRETGELFF.